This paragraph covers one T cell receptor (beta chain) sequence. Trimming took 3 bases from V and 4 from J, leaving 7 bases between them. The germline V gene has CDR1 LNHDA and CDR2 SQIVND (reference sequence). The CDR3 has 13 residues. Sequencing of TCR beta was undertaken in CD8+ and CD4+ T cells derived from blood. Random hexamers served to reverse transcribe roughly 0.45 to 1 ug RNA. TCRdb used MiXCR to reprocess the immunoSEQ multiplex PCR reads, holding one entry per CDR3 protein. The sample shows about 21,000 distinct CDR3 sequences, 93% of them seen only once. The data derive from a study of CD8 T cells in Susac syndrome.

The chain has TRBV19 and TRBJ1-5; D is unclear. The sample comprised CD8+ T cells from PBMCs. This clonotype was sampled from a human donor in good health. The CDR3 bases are TGTGCCAGTAGTATTGTCAGAAATCAGCCCCAGCATTTT. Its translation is CASSIVRNQPQHF.